This is a list of T cell receptor beta chains from one sample in a study of T-cell memory formation after mild COVID-19. In TCRdb, the 5' RACE reads were re-called with MiXCR into one record per CDR3 protein. Counted here are roughly 340,000 distinct CDR3 sequences, more than 15% occurring once; the ten biggest clones make up around 24%. Material for sequencing was PBMCs or a T cell subset sorted from them (not recorded which). Source of these receptors: a man aged 18 to 30 who had mild COVID-19 (a few samples of this study predate the infection). Cell type and time point are not known. Each CDR3 is given with its conserved first and last residue. D genes are given only for firm matches. Only part of the rows carry a size: once, few, many, or a class if the clone is expanded.

CDR3nt: TGTGCCAGCCGAAGGTCCCTCGAGACCCAGTACTTC
CDR3aa: CASRRSLETQYF
d_gene: -
j_gene: TRBJ2-5
v_gene: TRBV12-3/TRBV12-4
abundance: few

CDR3nt: TGTGCCAGCAGCTCCCCCGCAAGACTAGCGGGGTCGACCAAAGCAGATACGCAGTATTTT
CDR3aa: CASSSPARLAGSTKADTQYF
d_gene: TRBD2
j_gene: TRBJ2-3
v_gene: TRBV5-4
abundance: few

CDR3nt: TGTGCCAGTAGCGCAACCCCCGTAGCGGGGGGCAATGAGCAGTTCTTC
CDR3aa: CASSATPVAGGNEQFF
d_gene: TRBD2
j_gene: TRBJ2-1
v_gene: TRBV19
abundance: -

CDR3nt: TGCGCCAGCAGCTTGCAGCCGGGGGGCGCCTACGAGCAGTACTTC
CDR3aa: CASSLQPGGAYEQYF
d_gene: -
j_gene: TRBJ2-7
v_gene: TRBV5-1
abundance: -

CDR3nt: TGTGCCAGCTCACCAGAAAACACAGATACGCAGTATTTT
CDR3aa: CASSPENTDTQYF
d_gene: -
j_gene: TRBJ2-3
v_gene: TRBV18
abundance: few

CDR3nt: TGTGCCAGCAGCTACAGGGGGACTGAGCAGTTCTTC
CDR3aa: CASSYRGTEQFF
d_gene: TRBD1
j_gene: TRBJ2-1
v_gene: TRBV5-4
abundance: -

CDR3nt: TGTGCCAGCAGTTACTCCGGGACAGGGCGCTACGAGCAGTACTTC
CDR3aa: CASSYSGTGRYEQYF
d_gene: TRBD1
j_gene: TRBJ2-7
v_gene: TRBV6-5
abundance: many

CDR3nt: TGTGCCAGCAGTTACTCACCATCAACTAATGAAAAACTGTTTTTT
CDR3aa: CASSYSPSTNEKLFF
d_gene: -
j_gene: TRBJ1-4
v_gene: TRBV6-5
abundance: -

CDR3nt: TGTGCCAGCTCACCAGAGGGATTTACCTACAATGAGCAGTTCTTC
CDR3aa: CASSPEGFTYNEQFF
d_gene: -
j_gene: TRBJ2-1
v_gene: TRBV18
abundance: few

CDR3nt: TGTGCCAGCAGCCAGGGTCGAGGGACTACTAGCGGGGGGGCCGCAGATACGCAGTATTTT
CDR3aa: CASSQGRGTTSGGAADTQYF
d_gene: TRBD2
j_gene: TRBJ2-3
v_gene: TRBV3-1
abundance: -

CDR3nt: TGCGCCAGCAGCTCCTCCAATTATGATGAGCAGTTCTTC
CDR3aa: CASSSSNYDEQFF
d_gene: -
j_gene: TRBJ2-1
v_gene: TRBV4-1
abundance: few

CDR3nt: TGTGCCAGCAGTTATTCGCGCCCGGCAGGCACAGATACGCAGTATTTT
CDR3aa: CASSYSRPAGTDTQYF
d_gene: -
j_gene: TRBJ2-3
v_gene: TRBV6-5
abundance: few

CDR3nt: TGTGCCAGCAGAGGATGGGACAGGACCCAAGAGACCCAGTACTTC
CDR3aa: CASRGWDRTQETQYF
d_gene: TRBD1
j_gene: TRBJ2-5
v_gene: TRBV27
abundance: few

CDR3nt: TGTGCCAGCAGTTACGCGGGCGTACGAGGGACCCAGTACTTC
CDR3aa: CASSYAGVRGTQYF
d_gene: -
j_gene: TRBJ2-5
v_gene: TRBV6-5
abundance: few

CDR3nt: TGTGCCAGCATCCGGGGAGGGTATGGCTACACCTTC
CDR3aa: CASIRGGYGYTF
d_gene: -
j_gene: TRBJ1-2
v_gene: TRBV6-1
abundance: -

CDR3nt: TGCGCCAGCAGCCCAGAGGACTACCAAGAGACCCAGTACTTC
CDR3aa: CASSPEDYQETQYF
d_gene: -
j_gene: TRBJ2-5
v_gene: TRBV5-1
abundance: few

CDR3nt: TGCGCCAGCTCAAAAGGATTGGGAGATCCCAATGAGCAGTTCTTC
CDR3aa: CASSKGLGDPNEQFF
d_gene: -
j_gene: TRBJ2-1
v_gene: TRBV4-3
abundance: many

CDR3nt: TGTGCCACCAGTGATTCCCCGGGACAGGGACTCAATCAGCCCCAGCATTTT
CDR3aa: CATSDSPGQGLNQPQHF
d_gene: TRBD1
j_gene: TRBJ1-5
v_gene: TRBV24-1
abundance: few

CDR3nt: TGTGCCAGCAGTGGAATGGCAGCTAGCAATCAGCCCCAGCATTTT
CDR3aa: CASSGMAASNQPQHF
d_gene: -
j_gene: TRBJ1-5
v_gene: TRBV2
abundance: -

CDR3nt: TGCAGCGCCGAGGTGTGGCATCTCGGTAGTACGGAGACCCAGTACTTC
CDR3aa: CSAEVWHLGSTETQYF
d_gene: -
j_gene: TRBJ2-5
v_gene: TRBV29-1
abundance: -

CDR3nt: TGTGCCAGCAGCGATGTGAACACCGGGGAGCTGTTTTTT
CDR3aa: CASSDVNTGELFF
d_gene: -
j_gene: TRBJ2-2
v_gene: TRBV9
abundance: many

CDR3nt: TGTGCCAGCAGGAAAGGGGGCACGAACACTGAAGCTTTCTTT
CDR3aa: CASRKGGTNTEAFF
d_gene: TRBD1
j_gene: TRBJ1-1
v_gene: TRBV28
abundance: few

CDR3nt: TGTGCCAGCAGCTTAACACAGAAAGAGACCCAGTACTTC
CDR3aa: CASSLTQKETQYF
d_gene: -
j_gene: TRBJ2-5
v_gene: TRBV7-8
abundance: many

CDR3nt: TGTGCCAGCAGCCCTCCTCGTAGTAGCGGGGGGGAATACGAGCAGTACTTC
CDR3aa: CASSPPRSSGGEYEQYF
d_gene: TRBD2
j_gene: TRBJ2-7
v_gene: TRBV9
abundance: few

CDR3nt: TGTGCCAGCAGTCGAACAGTCCATCAGCCCCAGCATTTT
CDR3aa: CASSRTVHQPQHF
d_gene: -
j_gene: TRBJ1-5
v_gene: TRBV27
abundance: few

CDR3nt: TGCAGTGCTCGGAAGGGGGCGGAGACCCAGTACTTC
CDR3aa: CSARKGAETQYF
d_gene: TRBD1
j_gene: TRBJ2-5
v_gene: TRBV20-1
abundance: few

CDR3nt: TGTGCCAGCAGTTTTACCGCGGGGGAACAAGAGACCCAGTACTTC
CDR3aa: CASSFTAGEQETQYF
d_gene: TRBD2
j_gene: TRBJ2-5
v_gene: TRBV12-3/TRBV12-4
abundance: -

CDR3nt: TGTGCCAGCAGCCGGGGACTTACCTTCCAAGAGACCCAGTACTTC
CDR3aa: CASSRGLTFQETQYF
d_gene: -
j_gene: TRBJ2-5
v_gene: TRBV7-9
abundance: many

CDR3nt: TGCAGCGTTGAATGGGCCCTGACTAGCAAGAGCACAGATACGCAGTATTTT
CDR3aa: CSVEWALTSKSTDTQYF
d_gene: TRBD2
j_gene: TRBJ2-3
v_gene: TRBV29-1
abundance: -

CDR3nt: TGTGCCAGCAGCTTAGCGCCCGGGACAGGACGGACCGGGGAGCTGTTTTTT
CDR3aa: CASSLAPGTGRTGELFF
d_gene: TRBD1
j_gene: TRBJ2-2
v_gene: TRBV7-9
abundance: few

CDR3nt: TGCAGTGCTAGGGATTCAGGTTTTTCACCCCTCCACTTT
CDR3aa: CSARDSGFSPLHF
d_gene: -
j_gene: TRBJ1-6
v_gene: TRBV20-1
abundance: -

CDR3nt: TGTGCCAGCAGCTTTAGTGGACAGTCAAACACTGAAGCTTTCTTT
CDR3aa: CASSFSGQSNTEAFF
d_gene: -
j_gene: TRBJ1-1
v_gene: TRBV11-2
abundance: -

CDR3nt: TGTGCCAGCAGCTTGACCGGGGGACTAGCGGGGAATGAGCAGTTCTTC
CDR3aa: CASSLTGGLAGNEQFF
d_gene: TRBD2
j_gene: TRBJ2-1
v_gene: TRBV11-2
abundance: -

CDR3nt: TGTGCCAGCAGCCAAGAAAGTAGAGGGGGCCGAAGGGCTTTCTTT
CDR3aa: CASSQESRGGRRAFF
d_gene: TRBD1
j_gene: TRBJ1-1
v_gene: TRBV4-2
abundance: -

CDR3nt: TGTGCCAGCAGCTTGGAAATGAGGACTGAAGCTTTCTTT
CDR3aa: CASSLEMRTEAFF
d_gene: -
j_gene: TRBJ1-1
v_gene: TRBV5-5
abundance: few

CDR3nt: TGCGCCAGCAGCGGGGACAGGGCTGGCTACACCTTC
CDR3aa: CASSGDRAGYTF
d_gene: TRBD1
j_gene: TRBJ1-2
v_gene: TRBV5-1
abundance: few

CDR3nt: TGCGCCAGCAGCCGGGAAGGTGATACGCAGTATTTT
CDR3aa: CASSREGDTQYF
d_gene: -
j_gene: TRBJ2-3
v_gene: TRBV5-1
abundance: few

CDR3nt: TGTGCCAGTTCCCGGGGGGGCGCGAGCAATCAGCCCCAGCATTTT
CDR3aa: CASSRGGASNQPQHF
d_gene: -
j_gene: TRBJ1-5
v_gene: TRBV12-3/TRBV12-4
abundance: few

CDR3nt: TGTGCCAGCAGTCTCAGACAGGACGGGCTTAATTCACCCCTCCACTTT
CDR3aa: CASSLRQDGLNSPLHF
d_gene: -
j_gene: TRBJ1-6
v_gene: TRBV6-5
abundance: many

CDR3nt: TGCGCCAGCAGCATGACAGGGGGTAATGAGCAGTTCTTC
CDR3aa: CASSMTGGNEQFF
d_gene: TRBD1
j_gene: TRBJ2-1
v_gene: TRBV5-1
abundance: few

CDR3nt: TGTGCCAGCTCACCACGGGGACAGGGGTTCCATGAGCAGTTCTTC
CDR3aa: CASSPRGQGFHEQFF
d_gene: TRBD1
j_gene: TRBJ2-1
v_gene: TRBV18
abundance: -

CDR3nt: TGCAGTGCTAGAATTGGACAGGGGGTAACCTACGAGCAGTACTTC
CDR3aa: CSARIGQGVTYEQYF
d_gene: TRBD1
j_gene: TRBJ2-7
v_gene: TRBV20-1
abundance: many

CDR3nt: TGCAGTGCTAGAGATCCGGGGACAGAAAAATACGAGCAGTACTTC
CDR3aa: CSARDPGTEKYEQYF
d_gene: TRBD1
j_gene: TRBJ2-7
v_gene: TRBV20-1
abundance: -

CDR3nt: TGTGCCAGCTCAACAAATTCGGACAGTTACGGTTCACCCCTCCACTTT
CDR3aa: CASSTNSDSYGSPLHF
d_gene: -
j_gene: TRBJ1-6
v_gene: TRBV18
abundance: few

CDR3nt: TGCGCCAGCAGAGGAGGGAACTATGGTGAGCAGTTCTTC
CDR3aa: CASRGGNYGEQFF
d_gene: -
j_gene: TRBJ2-1
v_gene: TRBV5-1
abundance: many

CDR3nt: TGTGCCAGCAGCCGGGGCCCAGTCGGTAATGAAAAACTGTTTTTT
CDR3aa: CASSRGPVGNEKLFF
d_gene: -
j_gene: TRBJ1-4
v_gene: TRBV4-2
abundance: -

CDR3nt: TGTGCCAGCAGCCTCGCTAACGGAAACACCATATATTTT
CDR3aa: CASSLANGNTIYF
d_gene: -
j_gene: TRBJ1-3
v_gene: TRBV7-2
abundance: -

CDR3nt: TGTGCCAGCAGCCCCAGAGGGGCAGCCCAAGAGACCCAGTACTTC
CDR3aa: CASSPRGAAQETQYF
d_gene: -
j_gene: TRBJ2-5
v_gene: TRBV7-9
abundance: few

CDR3nt: TGTGCCAGCAGCCGCCTAGCCGGGACTAGCGGGGGGGAGCAGTTCTTC
CDR3aa: CASSRLAGTSGGEQFF
d_gene: TRBD2
j_gene: TRBJ2-1
v_gene: TRBV5-6
abundance: -

CDR3nt: TGTGCCATCAGAGCCCGTGTGGAGGGTGGCACAGATACGCAGTATTTT
CDR3aa: CAIRARVEGGTDTQYF
d_gene: -
j_gene: TRBJ2-3
v_gene: TRBV10-3
abundance: few

CDR3nt: TGCGCCAGCAGCCAGACGGACACTTCCACAGATACGCAGTATTTT
CDR3aa: CASSQTDTSTDTQYF
d_gene: -
j_gene: TRBJ2-3
v_gene: TRBV4-1
abundance: few

CDR3nt: TGTGCCAGCACCTCCCGAGCGAGAGAAGAGACCCAGTACTTC
CDR3aa: CASTSRAREETQYF
d_gene: -
j_gene: TRBJ2-5
v_gene: TRBV28
abundance: -

CDR3nt: TGTGCCAGCAGCACCCCCCCCGGGTCTAGCGGTCACGGGGAGCTGTTTTTT
CDR3aa: CASSTPPGSSGHGELFF
d_gene: TRBD2
j_gene: TRBJ2-2
v_gene: TRBV27
abundance: -

CDR3nt: TGTGCCAGTAGTATTTTGACAGGGACTAACGATTCACCCCTCCACTTT
CDR3aa: CASSILTGTNDSPLHF
d_gene: TRBD1
j_gene: TRBJ1-6
v_gene: TRBV19
abundance: -

CDR3nt: TGCAGTGCTTGGGGGCTGGGGGAGAACACTGAAGCTTTCTTT
CDR3aa: CSAWGLGENTEAFF
d_gene: -
j_gene: TRBJ1-1
v_gene: TRBV20-1
abundance: -